The sample holds many counts of the clone carrying this T cell receptor beta chain. In building TCR beta libraries, iRepertoire HTBI primers were used together with Arm-PCR of CDR3 regions. Using its own MiXCR run on the multiplex PCR reads, TCRdb lists one record per CDR3 protein. The profile covers about 470,000 distinct CDR3 sequences, with about 15% appearing a single time and 16% taken by the ten largest. The data were taken from a study of regulatory T cells in long-lasting Graves disease. Time point reported: newly diagnosed GD, antithyroid drugs for less than 3 months. Preparation of the TCR library used RNA extracted from PBMCs. Looked up from germline, CDR1 is ENHRY and CDR2 is SYGVKD. V was cut by 3 bases and J by 0 bases, with 16 bases left in between. This CDR3 is built from 17 residues. These sequences were also reported in another study, on T cells in Graves' hyperthyroidism and ophthalmopathy. That source adds: An initial round of RT-PCR targeting the TCR CDR3 relied on the HTBI primer set.

Material: peripheral blood mononuclear cells (PBMCs), obtained at new diagnosis, from a patient treated with antithyroid drugs. The chain combines TRBV10-3 with TRBJ2-3, with D unresolved. The sequence was collected from a woman in her 30s with Graves disease. CDR3 in amino acids: CAISDFTGRSSTDTQYF. The CDR3 coding sequence is TGTGCCATCAGTGATTTTACCGGACGGTCTAGCACAGATACGCAGTATTTT.